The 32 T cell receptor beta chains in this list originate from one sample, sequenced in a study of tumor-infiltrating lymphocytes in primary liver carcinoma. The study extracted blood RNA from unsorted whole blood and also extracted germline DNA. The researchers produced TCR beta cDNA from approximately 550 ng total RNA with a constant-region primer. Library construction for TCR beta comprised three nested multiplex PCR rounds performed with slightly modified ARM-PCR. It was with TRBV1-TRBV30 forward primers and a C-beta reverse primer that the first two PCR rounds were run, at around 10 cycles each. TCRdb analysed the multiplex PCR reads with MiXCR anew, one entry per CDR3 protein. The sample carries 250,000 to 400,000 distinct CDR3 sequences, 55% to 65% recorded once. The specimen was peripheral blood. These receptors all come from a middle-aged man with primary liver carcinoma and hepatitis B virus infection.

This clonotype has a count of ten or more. This CDR3 reads CSAPGTGDVTQYF. The CDR3 DNA reads TGCAGCGCCCCAGGGACAGGGGATGTGACCCAGTACTTC. V gene TRBV29-1 combines with J gene TRBJ2-5; 10 bases map to TRBD1. V shed 7 bases and J 7 bases; nucleotides not matched to a gene: 9. The germline gives CDR1 SQVTM, CDR2 ANQGSEA. The CDR3 runs 13 residues. Full variable domain (rest looked up from reference TRBV29-1 and TRBJ2-5): SAVISQKPSRDICQRGTSLTIQCQVDSQVTMMFWYRQQPGQSLTLIATANQGSEATYESGFVIDKFPISRPNLTFSTLTVSNMSPEDSSIYLCSAPGTGDVTQYFGPGTRLLVL.

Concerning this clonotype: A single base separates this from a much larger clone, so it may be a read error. In DNA form, the CDR3 reads TGTGCCAGCAGCCCGTGGGGGCAGGGTTTGTACGAGCAGTACTTC. This codes for CASSPWGQGLYEQYF. The rearrangement links TRBV6-5 to TRBJ2-7, with D possibly TRBD1 on 6 matching bases. The CDR3 sequence is 15 residues long. The V end was cut by 6 bases, the J end by 4 bases, with 19 bases between. CDR1 is MNHEY and CDR2 is SVGAGI in the germline V gene.

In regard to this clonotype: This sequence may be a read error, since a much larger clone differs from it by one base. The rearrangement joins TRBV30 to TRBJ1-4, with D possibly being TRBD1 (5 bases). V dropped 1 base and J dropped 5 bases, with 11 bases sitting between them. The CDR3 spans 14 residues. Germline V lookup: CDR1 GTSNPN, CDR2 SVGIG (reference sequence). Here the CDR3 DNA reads TGTGCCTGGAGTGCCGGCAGGGAGAATGAAAAACTGTTTTTT. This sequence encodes CAWSAGRENEKLFF.

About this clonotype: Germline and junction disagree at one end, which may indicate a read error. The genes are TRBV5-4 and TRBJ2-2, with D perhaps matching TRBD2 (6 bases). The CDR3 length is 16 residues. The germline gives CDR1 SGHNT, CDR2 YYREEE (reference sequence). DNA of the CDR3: TGTGCCAGCAGCTTGGCTGGCGGGGTTAACACCGGGGAGCCGTTTTTT. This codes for CASSLAGGVNTGEPFF.

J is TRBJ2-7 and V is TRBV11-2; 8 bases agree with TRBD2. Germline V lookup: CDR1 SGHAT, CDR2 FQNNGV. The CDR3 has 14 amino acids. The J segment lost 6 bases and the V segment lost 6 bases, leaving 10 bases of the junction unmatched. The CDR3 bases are TGTGCCAGCAGTTTATTCGCGGGAGGTGGCGAGCAGTACTTC. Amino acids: CASSLFAGGGEQYF.

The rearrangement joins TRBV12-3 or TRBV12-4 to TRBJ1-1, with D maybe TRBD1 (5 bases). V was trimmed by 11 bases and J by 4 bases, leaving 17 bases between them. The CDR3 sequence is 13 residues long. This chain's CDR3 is CARTVYGGTEAFF. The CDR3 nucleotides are TGTGCCCGCACCGTTTACGGGGGCACTGAAGCTTTCTTT.

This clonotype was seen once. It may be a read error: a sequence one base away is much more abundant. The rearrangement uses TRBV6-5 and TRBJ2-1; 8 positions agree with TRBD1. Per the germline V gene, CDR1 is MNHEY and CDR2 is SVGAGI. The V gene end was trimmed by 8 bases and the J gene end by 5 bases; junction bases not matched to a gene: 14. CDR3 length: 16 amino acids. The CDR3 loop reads CASCLTRTGIDNEQFF. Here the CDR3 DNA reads TGTGCCAGCTGTCTGACCCGGACAGGGATAGACAATGAGCAGTTCTTC.

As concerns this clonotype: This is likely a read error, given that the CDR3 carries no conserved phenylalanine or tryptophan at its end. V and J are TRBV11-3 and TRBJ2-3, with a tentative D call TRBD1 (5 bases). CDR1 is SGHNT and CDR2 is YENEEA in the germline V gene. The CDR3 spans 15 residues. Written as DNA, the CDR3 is TGTGCCAACAGCTTAGGGGTAGGGGACACAGATACGCAGTATCTT. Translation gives CANSLGVGDTDTQYL.

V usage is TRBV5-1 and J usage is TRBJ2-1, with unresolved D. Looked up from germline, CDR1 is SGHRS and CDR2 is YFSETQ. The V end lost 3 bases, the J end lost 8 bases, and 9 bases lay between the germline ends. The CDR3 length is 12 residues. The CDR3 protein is CASSSTLDEQFF. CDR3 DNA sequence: TGCGCCAGCAGCTCGACTCTCGATGAGCAGTTCTTC. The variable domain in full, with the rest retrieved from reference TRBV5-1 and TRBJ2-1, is KAGVTQTPRYLIKTRGQQVTLSCSPISGHRSVSWYQQTPGQGLQFLFEYFSETQRNKGNFPGRFSGRQFSNSRSEMNVSTLELGDSALYLCASSSTLDEQFFGPGTRLTVL.

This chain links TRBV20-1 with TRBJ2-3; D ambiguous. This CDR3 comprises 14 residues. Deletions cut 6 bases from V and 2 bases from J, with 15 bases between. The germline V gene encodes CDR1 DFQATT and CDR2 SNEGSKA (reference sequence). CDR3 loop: CSASSILNTDTQYF. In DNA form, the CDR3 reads TGCAGTGCCTCCAGCATTCTAAACACAGATACGCAGTATTTT.

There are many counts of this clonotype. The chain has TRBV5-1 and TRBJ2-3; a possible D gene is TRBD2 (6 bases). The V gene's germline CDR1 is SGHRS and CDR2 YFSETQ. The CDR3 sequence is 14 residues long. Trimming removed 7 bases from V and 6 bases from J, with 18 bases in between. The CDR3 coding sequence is TGCGCCAGCGGGGGTGGCGGGGACCGCGATACGCAGTATTTT. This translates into CASGGGGDRDTQYF.

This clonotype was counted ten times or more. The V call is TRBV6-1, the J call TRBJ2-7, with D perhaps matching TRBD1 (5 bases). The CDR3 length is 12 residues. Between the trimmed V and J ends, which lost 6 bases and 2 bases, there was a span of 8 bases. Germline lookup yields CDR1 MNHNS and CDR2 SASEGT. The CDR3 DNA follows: TGTGCCAGCAGAGGGGATCCCTACGAGCAGTACTTC. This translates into CASRGDPYEQYF.

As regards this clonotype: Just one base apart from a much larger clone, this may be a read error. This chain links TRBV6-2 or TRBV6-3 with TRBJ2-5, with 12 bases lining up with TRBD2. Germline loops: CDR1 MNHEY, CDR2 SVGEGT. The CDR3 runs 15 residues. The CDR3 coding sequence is TGTGCCAGCAGCCTCGGGACTAGCGGGCAAGGGACCCAGTACTTC. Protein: CASSLGTSGQGTQYF.

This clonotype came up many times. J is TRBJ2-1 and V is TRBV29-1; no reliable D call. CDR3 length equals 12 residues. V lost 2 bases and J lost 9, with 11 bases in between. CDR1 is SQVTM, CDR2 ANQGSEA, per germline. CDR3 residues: CSVEIIGGEQFF. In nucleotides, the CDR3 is TGCAGCGTTGAAATTATTGGCGGTGAGCAGTTCTTC.

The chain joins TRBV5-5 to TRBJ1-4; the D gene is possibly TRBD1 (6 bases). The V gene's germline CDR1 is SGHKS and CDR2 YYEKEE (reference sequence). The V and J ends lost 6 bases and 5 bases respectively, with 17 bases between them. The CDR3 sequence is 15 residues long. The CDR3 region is CASNPLGRGNEKLFF. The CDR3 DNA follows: TGTGCCAGCAACCCCCTGGGGAGGGGGAATGAAAAACTGTTTTTT.

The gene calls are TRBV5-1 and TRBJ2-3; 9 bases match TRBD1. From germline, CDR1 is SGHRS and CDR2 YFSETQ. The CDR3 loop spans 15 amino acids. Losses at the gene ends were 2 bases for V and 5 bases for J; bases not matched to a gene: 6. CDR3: CASSFGQGKGDTQYF. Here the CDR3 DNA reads TGCGCCAGCAGCTTCGGACAGGGGAAGGGAGATACGCAGTATTTT.

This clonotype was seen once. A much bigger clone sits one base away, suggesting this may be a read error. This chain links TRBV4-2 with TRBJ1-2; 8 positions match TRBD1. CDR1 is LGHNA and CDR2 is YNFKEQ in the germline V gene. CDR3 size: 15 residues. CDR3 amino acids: CASSQGQGRNYSYTF. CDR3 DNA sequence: TGCGCCAGCAGCCAAGGACAGGGACGGAACTATAGCTACACCTTC.

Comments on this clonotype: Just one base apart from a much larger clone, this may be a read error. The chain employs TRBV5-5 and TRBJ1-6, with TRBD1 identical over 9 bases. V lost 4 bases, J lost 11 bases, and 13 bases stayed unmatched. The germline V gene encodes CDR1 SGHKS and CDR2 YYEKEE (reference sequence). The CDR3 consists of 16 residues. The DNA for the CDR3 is TGTGCCAGCAGCAGGGACCCGGGACAGGGAACCCCACCCCTCCACTTT. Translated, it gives CASSRDPGQGTPPLHF.

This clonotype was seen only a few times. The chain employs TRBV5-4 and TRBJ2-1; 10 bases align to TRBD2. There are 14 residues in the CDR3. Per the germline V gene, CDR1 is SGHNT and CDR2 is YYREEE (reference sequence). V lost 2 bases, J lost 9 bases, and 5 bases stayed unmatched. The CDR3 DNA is TGTGCCAGCAGCTTAGCGGGAGGGATCGGTGAGCAGTTCTTC. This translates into CASSLAGGIGEQFF. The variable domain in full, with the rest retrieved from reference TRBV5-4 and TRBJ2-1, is ETGVTQSPTHLIKTRGQQVTLRCSSQSGHNTVSWYQQALGQGPQFIFQYYREEENGRGNFPPRFSGLQFPNYSSELNVNALELDDSALYLCASSLAGGIGEQFFGPGTRLTVL.

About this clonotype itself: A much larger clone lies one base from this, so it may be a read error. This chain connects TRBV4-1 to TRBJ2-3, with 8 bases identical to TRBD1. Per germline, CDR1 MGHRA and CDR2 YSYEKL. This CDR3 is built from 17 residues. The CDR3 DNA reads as TGCGCCAGCAACCAAGGATGGGACAGGCCGAGCACAGATACGCAGTATTTT. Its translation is CASNQGWDRPSTDTQYF.

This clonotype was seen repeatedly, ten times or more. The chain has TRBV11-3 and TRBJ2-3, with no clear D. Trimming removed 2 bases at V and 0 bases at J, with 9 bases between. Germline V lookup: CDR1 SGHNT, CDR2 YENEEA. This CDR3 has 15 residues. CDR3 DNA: TGTGCCAGCAGCTTATCCCGACTTAGCACAGATACGCAGTATTTT. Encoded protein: CASSLSRLSTDTQYF.

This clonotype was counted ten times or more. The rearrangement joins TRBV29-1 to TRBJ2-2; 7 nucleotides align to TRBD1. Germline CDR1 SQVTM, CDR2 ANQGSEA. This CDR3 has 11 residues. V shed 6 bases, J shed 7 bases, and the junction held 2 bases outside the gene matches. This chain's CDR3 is CSVSGGGELFF. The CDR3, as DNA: TGCAGCGTATCAGGGGGCGGGGAGCTGTTTTTT.

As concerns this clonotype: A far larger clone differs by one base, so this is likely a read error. This CDR3 reads CASISGETQYF. The CDR3, as DNA: TGTGCCAGCATTTCGGGCGAGACCCAGTACTTC. The V call is TRBV28, the J call TRBJ2-5, with no clear D. The CDR3 length is 11 residues. Germline V gene lookup returns CDR1 MDHEN and CDR2 SYDVKM. Deletions cut 7 bases from V and 5 bases from J, with 8 bases between.

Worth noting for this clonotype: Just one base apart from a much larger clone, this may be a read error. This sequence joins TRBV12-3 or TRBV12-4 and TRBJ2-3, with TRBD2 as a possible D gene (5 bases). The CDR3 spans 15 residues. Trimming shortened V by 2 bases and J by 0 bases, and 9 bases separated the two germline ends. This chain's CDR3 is CASSLLEASTDTQYF. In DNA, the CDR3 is TGTGCCAGCAGTTTATTGGAGGCTAGCACAGATACGCAGTATTTT.

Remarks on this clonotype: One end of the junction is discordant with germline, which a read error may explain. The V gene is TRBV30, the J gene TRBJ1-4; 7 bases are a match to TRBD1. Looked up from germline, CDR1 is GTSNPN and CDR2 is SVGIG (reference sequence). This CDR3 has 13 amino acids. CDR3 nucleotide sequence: TGTGTCTGGAACGACAGGGCTGGGGAAAAACTGTTTTTT. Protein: CVWNDRAGEKLFF.

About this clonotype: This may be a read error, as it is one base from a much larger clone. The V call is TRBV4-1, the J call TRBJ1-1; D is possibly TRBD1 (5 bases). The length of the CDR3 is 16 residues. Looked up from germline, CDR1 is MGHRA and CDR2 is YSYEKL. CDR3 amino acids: CASSQADIFPSGEASF. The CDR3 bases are TGCGCCAGCAGCCAAGCGGACATATTCCCGTCGGGTGAAGCTTCCTTT.

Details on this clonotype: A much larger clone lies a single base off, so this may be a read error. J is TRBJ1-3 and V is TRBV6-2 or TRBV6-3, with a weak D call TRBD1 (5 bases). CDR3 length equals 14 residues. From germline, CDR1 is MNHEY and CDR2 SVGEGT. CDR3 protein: CASTHRLSGKTIYF. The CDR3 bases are TGTGCCAGCACCCACAGGCTCTCTGGAAAGACCATATATTTT.

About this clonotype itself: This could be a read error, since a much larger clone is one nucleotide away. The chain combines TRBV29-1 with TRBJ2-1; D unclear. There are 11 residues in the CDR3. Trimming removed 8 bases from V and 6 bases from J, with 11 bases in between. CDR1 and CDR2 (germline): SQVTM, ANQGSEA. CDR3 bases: TGCAGCTTCGAACTCTTCAATGAGCAGTTCTTC. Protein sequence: CSFELFNEQFF.

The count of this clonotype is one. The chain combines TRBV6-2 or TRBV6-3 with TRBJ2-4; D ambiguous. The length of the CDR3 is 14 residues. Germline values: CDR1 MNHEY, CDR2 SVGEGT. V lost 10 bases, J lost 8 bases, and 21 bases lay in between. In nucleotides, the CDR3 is TGTGCCAACAGCCACCCCGAAGATGGGGACATTCAGTACTTC. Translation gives CANSHPEDGDIQYF.

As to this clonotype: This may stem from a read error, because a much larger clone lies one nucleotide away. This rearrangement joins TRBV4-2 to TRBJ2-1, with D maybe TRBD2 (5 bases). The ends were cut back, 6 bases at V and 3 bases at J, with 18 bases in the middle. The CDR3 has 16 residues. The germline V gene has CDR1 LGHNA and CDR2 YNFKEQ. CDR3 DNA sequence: TGTGCCAGCAGAGCCTCGACGGGATATTACTACAATGAGCAGTTCTTC. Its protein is CASRASTGYYYNEQFF.

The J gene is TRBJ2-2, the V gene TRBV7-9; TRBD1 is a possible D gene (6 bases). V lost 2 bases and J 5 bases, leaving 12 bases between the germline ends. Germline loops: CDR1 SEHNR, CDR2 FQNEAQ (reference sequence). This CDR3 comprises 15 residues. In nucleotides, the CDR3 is TGTGCCAGCAGCTTATCAGGGGCGCGGACCGGGGAGCTGTTTTTT. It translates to CASSLSGARTGELFF. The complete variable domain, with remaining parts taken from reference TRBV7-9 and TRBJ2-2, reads DTGVSQNPRHKITKRGQNVTFRCDPISEHNRLYWYRQTLGQGPEFLTYFQNEAQLEKSRLLSDRFSAERPKGSFSTLEIQRTEQGDSAMYLCASSLSGARTGELFFGEGSRLTVL.

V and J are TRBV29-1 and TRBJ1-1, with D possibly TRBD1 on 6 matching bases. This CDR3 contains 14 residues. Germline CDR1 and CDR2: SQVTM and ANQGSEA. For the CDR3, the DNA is TGCGGCGGGAAGATAGGACAGATACTCACTGAAGCTTTCTTT. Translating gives CGGKIGQILTEAFF. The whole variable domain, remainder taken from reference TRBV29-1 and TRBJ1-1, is SAVISQKPSRDICQRGTSLTIQCQVDSQVTMMFWYRQQPGQSLTLIATANQGSEATYESGFVIDKFPISRPNLTFSTLTVSNMSPEDSSIYLCGGKIGQILTEAFFGQGTRLTVV.